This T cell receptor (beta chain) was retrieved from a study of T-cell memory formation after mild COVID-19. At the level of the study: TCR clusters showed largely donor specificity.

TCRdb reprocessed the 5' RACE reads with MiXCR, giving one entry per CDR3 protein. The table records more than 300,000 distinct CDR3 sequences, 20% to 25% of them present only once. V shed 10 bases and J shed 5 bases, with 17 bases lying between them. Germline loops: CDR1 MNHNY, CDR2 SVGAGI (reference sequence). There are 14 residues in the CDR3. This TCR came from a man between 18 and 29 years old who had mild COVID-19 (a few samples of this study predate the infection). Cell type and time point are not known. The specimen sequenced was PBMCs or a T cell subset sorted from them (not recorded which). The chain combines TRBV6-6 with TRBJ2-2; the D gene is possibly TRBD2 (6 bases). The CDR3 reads CATTSPSETGELFF. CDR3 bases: TGTGCCACCACCTCCCCTAGCGAGACCGGGGAGCTGTTTTTT.